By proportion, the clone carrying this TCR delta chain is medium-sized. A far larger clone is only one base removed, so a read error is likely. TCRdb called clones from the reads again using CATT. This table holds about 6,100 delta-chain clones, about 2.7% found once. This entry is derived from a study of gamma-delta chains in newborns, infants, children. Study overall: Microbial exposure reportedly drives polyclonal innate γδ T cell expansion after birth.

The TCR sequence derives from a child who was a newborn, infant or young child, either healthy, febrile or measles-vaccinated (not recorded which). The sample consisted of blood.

This CDR3 is CACDTWETDKLIF. CDR3 DNA: TGTGCCTGTGACACCTGGGAGACCGATAAACTCATCTTT. The gene calls are TRDV2 and TRDJ1, with D uncertain. Germline V gene lookup returns CDR1 GEAIGNYY and CDR2 EKD. Trimming shortened V by 0 bases and J by 2 bases, and 6 bases separated the two germline ends. There are 13 residues in the CDR3.